Below, one T cell receptor beta chain is given with its context. The count of this clonotype is one. Its binding antigen is unknown. Nothing much larger sits one base from this clone, and base qualities are not available. One read amounts to weak evidence. The trim is 6 bases for V and 4 bases for J, with a gap of 15 bases between the germline ends. CDR1 and CDR2 are drawn from the germline V gene: MDHEN, SYDVKM. Inclusive of the bounding cysteine and phenylalanine, the CDR3 is 14 residues long. The retained sequence is limited to the CDR3, 42 bases, with the frame set at the first base. This record belongs to a study of healthy donors' naive CD4 and CD8 T cells (dated by TCRdb to between 2014 and 2017). For context, the study as a whole: Donors were selected to cover three age groups (20-25, 40-50 and 60-70 years, several each), with a mean age of around 45, and half of the donors were female. The TCR alpha libraries followed the same workflow as the beta chain, except for a newly designed primer set that covered all functional IMGT alpha gene variants. Rearranged TCR alpha and beta chains from naive CD4+ and CD8+ T cells were sequenced in the study to test how TCR variation relates to lineage commitment. Peripheral blood mononuclear cells were collected from fewer than 20 healthy, unrelated individuals. Donors were HLA-typed by sequencing at HLA-A, -B, -C, -DRB1, -DQB1 and -DPB1 using the SBTexcellerator protocol, an ABI3130xl analyzer and SBTengine software.

The run used a 454 GS FLX Titanium. A previously published linear amplification protocol was used to construct TCR libraries from around 500 ng of total RNA. The Roche/454 Genome Sequencer with Titanium chemistry was used for sequencing. The paper's processing steps were these. A total of approximately 78,000 rearranged TCR alpha transcripts were sequenced from four or five of the healthy donors. Unique TCR clonotypes were defined by the CDR3 junction under IMGT nomenclature, and duplicate transcripts were removed. CD4 versus CD8 status was modeled on V and J genes by logistic regression in R 2.13.0, with adjustment for donor effects and Bonferroni correction for multiple testing. TCRdb passed the public sequencing reads through fastp at Q25 and MiXCR, retaining productive beta sequences. Each record represents a unique CDR3 protein, reported with the most common genes and DNA among its rows. TCRdb's processing, not the authors' own work, is the source of the V and J calls. This sample gives some 190,000 distinct CDR3 sequences in total; under 85% of them show up just once. The ten largest account for about 2.4% of the sample.

Cells with a CD4+CD8-CD45RO-CD45RA+ profile were isolated by FACS and defined as naive CD4+ T cells, and those with a CD8+CD4-CD45RA+CD27bright profile were defined as naive CD8+ T cells. Sorting used antibodies against CD4 (RPA-T4), CD8 (SK1), CD27 (O323), CD45RA (HI100) and CD45RO (UCHL1). Paper-wide results and their limitations: Naive CD4+ and CD8+ cells reportedly showed biased usage of most V and J gene segments, and this bias was consistent across donors and independent of HLA genotype. Taken together, V genes, J genes and CDR3 charge appeared to account for about 12% of the variance in CD4/CD8 propensity, acting in a largely additive way. In both chains, CD4+ lineage was associated with a positively charged CDR3 and CD8+ lineage with a negatively charged CDR3. Because alpha and beta chains were sequenced in bulk and could not be paired, combined chain effects were not evaluated. Possible repertoire bias arising from homeostatic proliferation of naive T cells was not directly addressed.

Source material: naive CD4+ and CD8+ T cells sorted from blood, pooled from several donors. This specimen's cell subset or site label, interpreted: FACS-sorted naive CD4+ (CD45RO-CD45RA+) and naive CD8+ (CD45RA+CD27bright) T cells. The sequence links TRBV28 to TRBJ1-2, with a weak D call of TRBD1 (5 bases match). The receptor comes from a pool of human donors in good health; the sample pools cells from several healthy donors. CDR3 sequence: CASRGTPEIYGYTF. The sequenced DNA: TGTGCCAGCAGGGGGACTCCCGAGATCTATGGCTACACCTTC.